A selection of T cell receptor beta chains follows, all from one sample in a study of blood T cells in healthy people across ages. TCRdb re-called the 5' RACE reads through MiXCR, storing one row per CDR3 protein. The sample has under 2,000,000 distinct CDR3 sequences; about 50% are singletons. Sequences were obtained from blood. These receptors came from a woman in her thirties or forties in good health. The CDR3 runs from the conserved cysteine through the conserved F or W. Each record gives: CDR3 protein, CDR3 DNA, V gene, D gene, J gene, clone size, CDR3 length. The D gene is left open where the match is weak. Some rows mark clone size as missing; the rest say once, few, many or name a class of expanded clone.

CDR3 protein: CASSAAGQGARNEQFF
CDR3 DNA: TGTGCCAGCAGCGCCGCTGGACAGGGGGCGCGCAATGAGCAGTTCTTC
V gene: TRBV7-9
D gene: TRBD1
J gene: TRBJ2-1
clone size: .
CDR3 length: 16

CDR3 protein: CATSRAIQGSNEQFF
CDR3 DNA: TGTGCCACCAGCAGAGCCATACAGGGATCTAATGAGCAGTTCTTC
V gene: TRBV15
D gene: .
J gene: TRBJ2-1
clone size: once
CDR3 length: 15

CDR3 protein: CASSPTGALSYEQYF
CDR3 DNA: TGTGCCAGCAGCCCGACAGGGGCTCTCTCCTACGAGCAGTACTTC
V gene: TRBV3-1
D gene: TRBD1
J gene: TRBJ2-7
clone size: .
CDR3 length: 15

CDR3 protein: CSARQGAYIQYF
CDR3 DNA: TGCAGTGCTAGACAAGGCGCTTACATTCAGTACTTC
V gene: TRBV20-1
D gene: .
J gene: TRBJ2-4
clone size: few
CDR3 length: 12

CDR3 protein: CASSLIRTALQETQYF
CDR3 DNA: TGTGCCAGCAGCTTAATTCGGACAGCTCTACAAGAGACCCAGTACTTC
V gene: TRBV7-9
D gene: .
J gene: TRBJ2-5
clone size: .
CDR3 length: 16

CDR3 protein: CASSHPGAFSPLHF
CDR3 DNA: TGTGCCAGCAGCCACCCGGGGGCCTTCTCACCCCTCCACTTT
V gene: TRBV7-2
D gene: .
J gene: TRBJ1-6
clone size: .
CDR3 length: 14

CDR3 protein: CASASMPNIQYF
CDR3 DNA: TGTGCCAGCGCTAGCATGCCGAACATTCAGTACTTC
V gene: TRBV12-3/TRBV12-4
D gene: .
J gene: TRBJ2-4
clone size: .
CDR3 length: 12

CDR3 protein: CASRLSGSNQPQHF
CDR3 DNA: TGTGCCAGCAGGCTAAGTGGGAGCAATCAGCCCCAGCATTTT
V gene: TRBV27
D gene: .
J gene: TRBJ1-5
clone size: few
CDR3 length: 14

CDR3 protein: CASSPGLAGVRNEQFF
CDR3 DNA: TGTGCCAGCAGTCCGGGACTAGCGGGGGTTCGCAATGAGCAGTTCTTC
V gene: TRBV6-5
D gene: TRBD2
J gene: TRBJ2-1
clone size: few
CDR3 length: 16

CDR3 protein: CAISPAGADTQYF
CDR3 DNA: TGTGCCATCAGTCCGGCAGGGGCAGATACGCAGTATTTT
V gene: TRBV10-3
D gene: .
J gene: TRBJ2-3
clone size: few
CDR3 length: 13

CDR3 protein: CAKDWGDARLAGGQMQFF
CDR3 DNA: TGTGCCAAGGATTGGGGAGATGCGAGGCTAGCGGGGGGCCAGATGCAGTTCTTC
V gene: TRBV21-1
D gene: .
J gene: TRBJ2-1
clone size: .
CDR3 length: 18

CDR3 protein: CASSLVDRRYNEQYF
CDR3 DNA: TGTGCCAGCAGCTTAGTGGACAGAAGATACAATGAGCAGTACTTC
V gene: TRBV7-9
D gene: .
J gene: TRBJ2-5
clone size: .
CDR3 length: 15

CDR3 protein: CASSRSFRGNNSPLHF
CDR3 DNA: TGCGCCAGCAGCCGAAGCTTTCGAGGGAACAATTCACCCCTCCACTTT
V gene: TRBV4-3
D gene: .
J gene: TRBJ1-6
clone size: few
CDR3 length: 16

CDR3 protein: CASSFLRTGGNYGYTF
CDR3 DNA: TGTGCCAGCAGTTTTCTTAGGACAGGGGGAAACTATGGCTACACCTTC
V gene: TRBV27
D gene: TRBD1
J gene: TRBJ1-2
clone size: .
CDR3 length: 16